Reported below is one T cell receptor beta chain. In the original processing: It was from reference gene primer amplification that nucleated cell counts were estimated. Measured with immunoSEQ multiplex PCR; TCRdb has only the in-frame clones, and not every one. V, J and clone size derive from that table, while D and trimming were established from the DNA sequence. The sample includes some 290,000 clones, 81% of them seen just once. This sample was included in a study of blood T cell repertoires in COVID-19. Looking at the study overall: From the United States, Italy and Spain came samples of acute and convalescent COVID-19. The cDNA or gDNA used as material had been derived from T cells, B-cell-depleted T cells, or PBMCs.

This CDR3 contains 14 residues. The V gene end was trimmed by 2 bases and the J gene end by 9 bases; junction bases not matched to a gene: 5. Per germline, CDR1 SGHRS and CDR2 YFSETQ. The sample was peripheral blood. The gene calls are TRBV5-1 and TRBJ1-5; 10 bases map to TRBD1. The origin of this receptor is a woman aged 55-70 years with active or convalescent COVID-19. The CDR3 DNA reads as TGCGCCAGCAGCTTTGGGGGACAGGGGACGCCCCAGCATTTT. Encoded protein: CASSFGGQGTPQHF. Using reference TRBV5-1 and TRBJ1-5 for the parts outside the CDR3, the full variable domain is KAGVTQTPRYLIKTRGQQVTLSCSPISGHRSVSWYQQTPGQGLQFLFEYFSETQRNKGNFPGRFSGRQFSNSRSEMNVSTLELGDSALYLCASSFGGQGTPQHFGDGTRLSIL.